Listed below are T cell receptor beta chains from one sample, sequenced in a study of blood T cell repertoires in COVID-19. Measured with immunoSEQ multiplex PCR; TCRdb has only the in-frame clones, and not every one. The sample lists 280,000 or so clones, around 82% occurring once. The source material was peripheral blood. The receptors originated from a woman between 50 and 59 years old who had recovered from COVID-19. CDR3s include the opening cysteine and the closing phenylalanine or tryptophan. A D gene is named only where the DNA matches it firmly.

V gene	D gene	J gene	CDR3 protein
TRBV10-3	TRBD2	TRBJ2-3	CATKLAGGGATDTQYF
TRBV6-1	TRBD1	TRBJ1-6	CASSDWDRATSRNPPLHF
TRBV18	TRBD1	TRBJ2-7	CASSSLGTGNTYEQYF
TRBV27	NA	TRBJ2-7	CASSLSRTTYEQYF
TRBV7-9	TRBD2	TRBJ2-3	CASSQTVGSGGDTDTQYF
TRBV6-5	TRBD2	TRBJ2-5	CASTTGGGLGETQYF
TRBV19	NA	TRBJ2-7	CASSIGSPSSDF
TRBV5-1	TRBD2	TRBJ2-7	CASSLNGGSSYFYEQYF
TRBV3-1/TRBV3-2	NA	TRBJ1-6	CASSPGAQANSPLHF
TRBV4-3	NA	TRBJ1-5	CASSQDPGNSNQPQHF
TRBV9	NA	TRBJ2-3	CASSEAPRDTQYF
TRBV2	NA	TRBJ1-1	CASSERGTRNTEAFF
TRBV4-3	NA	TRBJ2-1	CASSQDSRSSLFF
TRBV7-9	NA	TRBJ2-6	CASSAIPRRRSGANVLTF
TRBV7-2	NA	TRBJ2-1	CASSLAEYNEQFF
TRBV9	TRBD2	TRBJ2-2	CASSANSGGRNTGELFF
TRBV11-2	NA	TRBJ2-5	CASSQRAGSRETQYF
TRBV28	TRBD2	TRBJ2-4	CASKLSGGGSFAKNIQYF
TRBV19	NA	TRBJ1-2	CASSMNFGGGGYGYTF
TRBV2	NA	TRBJ1-1	CASCPKSFTGGTEAFF
TRBV4-1	TRBD2	TRBJ2-1	CASSQAGGSFEQFF
TRBV28	TRBD1	TRBJ2-1	CASWTGNNEQFF
TRBV4-1	TRBD1	TRBJ1-6	CASSPEQGQGFSYNSPLHF
TRBV19	TRBD1	TRBJ1-2	CASSTGGPGGAGYTF
TRBV7-8	NA	TRBJ1-4	CASSFRGMPNEKLFF
TRBV5-1	TRBD2	TRBJ2-3	CASSQLAITDTQYF
TRBV5-1	TRBD2	TRBJ2-1	CASSLTGGTYNEQFF
TRBV15	NA	TRBJ2-5	CATSRDLDSPETQYF
TRBV6-6	TRBD1	TRBJ2-7	CASSQIGQGAYEQYF
TRBV27	NA	TRBJ2-5	CASSSAGQREETQYF
TRBV2	TRBD2	TRBJ2-5	CASSESPTSGGETQYF
TRBV5-1	NA	TRBJ2-6	CASQGFSGANVLTF
TRBV4-3	TRBD2	TRBJ2-1	CASSQAGAGGQFF
TRBV18	NA	TRBJ2-2	CASSEQGTNTGELFF
TRBV21-1	NA	TRBJ1-1	CASSGQGGTEAFF
TRBV9	NA	TRBJ1-6	CASSVGQGLNSPLHF
TRBV15	TRBD1	TRBJ2-7	CATRVPQGGETCYEQYF
TRBV4-3	NA	TRBJ2-7	CASSLTRSYEQYF
TRBV5-1	NA	TRBJ2-5	CASSLASGVQETQYF
TRBV5-5	NA	TRBJ2-7	CASSLRGSSSYEQYF
TRBV5-1	TRBD2	TRBJ2-5	CASSLALRGGQETQYF
TRBV28	NA	TRBJ2-2	CASRKRTVTGELFF